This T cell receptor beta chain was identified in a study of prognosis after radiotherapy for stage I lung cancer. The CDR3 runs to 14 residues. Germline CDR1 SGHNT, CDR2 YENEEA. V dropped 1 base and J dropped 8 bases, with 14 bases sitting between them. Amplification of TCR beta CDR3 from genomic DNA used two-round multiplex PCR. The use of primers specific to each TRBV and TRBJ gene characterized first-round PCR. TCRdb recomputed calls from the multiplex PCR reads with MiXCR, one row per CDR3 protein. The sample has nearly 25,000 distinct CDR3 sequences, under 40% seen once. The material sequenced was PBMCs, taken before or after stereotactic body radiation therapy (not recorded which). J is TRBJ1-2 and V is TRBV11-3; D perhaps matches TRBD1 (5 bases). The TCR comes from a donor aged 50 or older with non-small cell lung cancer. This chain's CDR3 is CASSLGGIAQGYTF. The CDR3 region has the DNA TGTGCCAGCAGCTTAGGGGGGATCGCCCAGGGCTACACCTTC.